Listed below are T cell receptor beta chains from one sample, sequenced in a study of T cell responses to AZD1222 COVID-19 vaccine. Generated by immunoSEQ multiplex PCR, the TCRdb table keeps only in-frame clones and is missing some. The sample has around 130,000 clones, approximately 90% seen once. Specimen: peripheral blood, collected 28 days after the second dose of the MenACWY control vaccine. The receptors were sampled from an adult who received the MenACWY meningococcal vaccine as a control. Both conserved end residues are part of each CDR3. Each record gives: CDR3 DNA, CDR3 protein, D gene, J gene, clone size, V gene. The D gene is left open where the match is weak. For some rows the clone size is stated as once, few or many, or as a class when expanded; others skip it.

TGTGCCAGCAGCCACGGAGGACAGATCACCGGGGAGCTGTTTTTT,CASSHGGQITGELFF,-,TRBJ2-2,-,TRBV3-1/TRBV3-2
TGTGCCAGCAGCTTAGGGAACAGGGGACAGTACTTC,CASSLGNRGQYF,TRBD1,TRBJ2-5,-,TRBV7-2
TGTGCCAGCAGCCAAGACCGGGACAGTCATGAAAAACTGTTTTTT,CASSQDRDSHEKLFF,TRBD1,TRBJ1-4,-,TRBV3-1/TRBV3-2
TGTGCCACCGCTACAGGGGCCCCCGGCTACACCTTC,CATATGAPGYTF,TRBD1,TRBJ1-2,-,TRBV10-3
TGTGCCAGCAGCCAGGGACAGGACACCTATAGGAGCACAGATACGCAGTATTTT,CASSQGQDTYRSTDTQYF,TRBD1,TRBJ2-3,-,TRBV11-2
TGTGCCAGCAGTTATGACAGGGTAACCGGGGAGCTGTTTTTT,CASSYDRVTGELFF,TRBD1,TRBJ2-2,few,TRBV6-1
TGTGCCACCAGTACGGGCTATGGTAGCAATCAGCCCCAGCATTTT,CATSTGYGSNQPQHF,-,TRBJ1-5,-,TRBV24-1
TGTGCCTCTCGAGGGGGGCCTAGCGGCTACACCTTC,CASRGGPSGYTF,-,TRBJ1-2,few,TRBV6-5
TGTGCCAGCTCACCACCGTGGACAGGAGGAAACGAGCAGTACTTC,CASSPPWTGGNEQYF,TRBD1,TRBJ2-7,-,TRBV18
TGTGCCAGCAGCTTGGGACAGGCAGCCTATGGCTACACCTTC,CASSLGQAAYGYTF,-,TRBJ1-2,-,TRBV5-4
TGTGCCACCAGCAGAGATCAGGGCGGGAGAGGATGGAATGAGCAGTTCTTC,CATSRDQGGRGWNEQFF,TRBD2,TRBJ2-1,-,TRBV15
TGCGCCAGCAGCTCTTATACAGGGGGCTATGAGCAGTTCTTC,CASSSYTGGYEQFF,TRBD1,TRBJ2-1,once,TRBV5-1
TGTGCCAGCAGCCAAGTGGGGGTAGCGGGAAGCTCCTACAATGAGCAGTTCTTC,CASSQVGVAGSSYNEQFF,TRBD2,TRBJ2-1,once,TRBV4-2
TGTGCCAGTAGTAGACAGGGGGCCGCAGATACGCAGTATTTT,CASSRQGAADTQYF,TRBD1,TRBJ2-3,-,TRBV19
TGTGCCAGCAGCCAAGATTCGGTGGCTAGAGGGTTGGAGACCCAGTACTTC,CASSQDSVARGLETQYF,-,TRBJ2-5,few,TRBV14
TGTGCCAGCAGTGACCTGACAGGGGGATCCTATAGCAATCAGCCCCAGCATTTT,CASSDLTGGSYSNQPQHF,TRBD1,TRBJ1-5,-,TRBV2
TGTGCCAGCAGCTCCGGGGGACTAGCGGGGTTCCAAGAGACCCAGTACTTC,CASSSGGLAGFQETQYF,TRBD2,TRBJ2-5,-,TRBV6-2/TRBV6-3
TGTGCCAGCAGTCTCGGACCTGCCTACGAGCAGTACTTC,CASSLGPAYEQYF,-,TRBJ2-7,-,TRBV27
TGTGCCAGCAGCCCCGGGGGGGCTCACGCCTACGAGCAGTACTTC,CASSPGGAHAYEQYF,TRBD2,TRBJ2-7,-,TRBV9
TGTGCCAGCAGCTTAGGAGATGCGCCGGGTAATGAAAAACTGTTTTTT,CASSLGDAPGNEKLFF,-,TRBJ1-4,-,TRBV11-2
TGTGCCATCAGTGGTGCCGGGACAGGGAGTCCAGATACGCAGTATTTT,CAISGAGTGSPDTQYF,TRBD1,TRBJ2-3,-,TRBV10-3
TGTGCCAGCAGCTTTTACTTATACTCTGGAAACACCATATATTTT,CASSFYLYSGNTIYF,-,TRBJ1-3,-,TRBV7-2
TGTGCCATATCCGTCCCGGGGCAGACGGGCACCATATATTTT,CAISVPGQTGTIYF,-,TRBJ1-3,-,TRBV7-9
TGTGCCATCAGTGAGCTCCATGCCGGGACAGGGGGCCGGAATGAGCAGTTCTTC,CAISELHAGTGGRNEQFF,TRBD1,TRBJ2-1,few,TRBV10-3
TGTGCCAACGGGGGAAGCAATCAGCCCCAGCATTTT,CANGGSNQPQHF,-,TRBJ1-5,once,TRBV28
TGTGCCAGCAGTTTGGAGCACCGAATTGAAGCTTTCTTT,CASSLEHRIEAFF,-,TRBJ1-1,once,TRBV28
TGTGCCAGCAGCTTAGGGCAGGAAAATTCACCCCTCCACTTT,CASSLGQENSPLHF,-,TRBJ1-6,-,TRBV7-2
TGTGCCAGCAGGGCTGAGGGTCGCTCTGGAAACACCATATATTTT,CASRAEGRSGNTIYF,-,TRBJ1-3,few,TRBV7-8
TGTGCCAGCACTTCTGGACAGGGGAATACAGATACGCAGTATTTT,CASTSGQGNTDTQYF,TRBD1,TRBJ2-3,-,TRBV6-5
TGTGCCAGCAGTGACTCGATGTGGGATGAGCAGTTCTTC,CASSDSMWDEQFF,-,TRBJ2-1,-,TRBV6-4
TGTGCCAGCAGCTCGCTCATCTCCCCCCAATCCCCATCGGCCTTTGGCTACACCTTC,CASSSLISPQSPSAFGYTF,-,TRBJ1-2,-,TRBV7-9
TGTGCCAGCAGGACTAGCGGGGTTGGCACAGATACGCAGTATTTT,CASRTSGVGTDTQYF,TRBD2,TRBJ2-3,-,TRBV28
TGCGCCAGCAGGAGGGACGCTCTGTTCGAGCAGTACTTC,CASRRDALFEQYF,-,TRBJ2-7,-,TRBV5-1
TGTGCCAGCAGCTTAGTTACAGGGCCCTACAATGAGCAGTTCTTC,CASSLVTGPYNEQFF,-,TRBJ2-1,-,TRBV11-2
TGTGCCAGCAGCCCCCAAGTTTACAATGAGCAGTTCTTC,CASSPQVYNEQFF,-,TRBJ2-1,-,TRBV6-5
TGTGCCAGCAGCTTAGAGGGGGTCACGCAGTATTTT,CASSLEGVTQYF,-,TRBJ2-3,-,TRBV7-8
TGTGCCAGCGGGGGCGGGCTGGCGTACGAGCAGTACTTC,CASGGGLAYEQYF,-,TRBJ2-7,-,TRBV28
TGTGCCAGCAGCTTATGGGCCCAAGAGACCCAGTACTTC,CASSLWAQETQYF,-,TRBJ2-5,-,TRBV7-8
TGTGCCAGTCTACCCCGGGACAGGGGGAGAAGCAATCAGCCCCAGCATTTT,CASLPRDRGRSNQPQHF,TRBD1,TRBJ1-5,-,TRBV19
TGTGCCAGCAGCGTAGGTGTCGGGACAGGCTACAATGAGCAGTTCTTC,CASSVGVGTGYNEQFF,TRBD1,TRBJ2-1,-,TRBV9
TGTGCCAGTAGTATTTGGCTAGCGGACAATGAGCAGTTCTTC,CASSIWLADNEQFF,TRBD2,TRBJ2-1,-,TRBV19
TGTGCCAGCAGACCCACTAGCGGGAGGGAGGATACGCAGTATTTT,CASRPTSGREDTQYF,TRBD2,TRBJ2-3,-,TRBV7-9
TGTGCCAGCGTAGCGGGGAACAGACCGGGTGGGGAGCTGTTTTTT,CASVAGNRPGGELFF,TRBD2,TRBJ2-2,-,TRBV2
TGTGCCAGCAGCGTAGTTGGGCTTGGGAATGAGCAGTTCTTC,CASSVVGLGNEQFF,-,TRBJ2-1,-,TRBV9
TGCGCCAGCAGCTTGGAACCGAATTCACCCCTCCACTTT,CASSLEPNSPLHF,-,TRBJ1-6,-,TRBV5-1
TGTGCCAGCAGTCGGACTAGCGGATCCTACGAGCAGTACTTC,CASSRTSGSYEQYF,TRBD2,TRBJ2-7,-,TRBV4-2
TGCGCCAGCAGCTTGATGGGGCGGAGCAATCAGCCCCAGCATTTT,CASSLMGRSNQPQHF,-,TRBJ1-5,-,TRBV5-1
TGTGCCACCAGCAGAGGGACAGGCAATGAGCAGTTCTTC,CATSRGTGNEQFF,TRBD1,TRBJ2-1,-,TRBV15
TGTGCCAGCAGCCCTACCCTTCAGGGGTCTGGAAACACCATATATTTT,CASSPTLQGSGNTIYF,-,TRBJ1-3,-,TRBV7-9
TGTGCCAGCAGTAGAGCCGGGACAGGGGGAGCTAACTATGGCTACACCTTC,CASSRAGTGGANYGYTF,TRBD1,TRBJ1-2,-,TRBV6-2/TRBV6-3
TGTGCCTGGACGGGGACAGACAATCAGCCCCAGCATTTT,CAWTGTDNQPQHF,TRBD1,TRBJ1-5,-,TRBV30
TGCGCCAGCAGTCAATCGACTAGCGGGGAGTACGAGCAGTACTTC,CASSQSTSGEYEQYF,TRBD2,TRBJ2-7,-,TRBV23-1